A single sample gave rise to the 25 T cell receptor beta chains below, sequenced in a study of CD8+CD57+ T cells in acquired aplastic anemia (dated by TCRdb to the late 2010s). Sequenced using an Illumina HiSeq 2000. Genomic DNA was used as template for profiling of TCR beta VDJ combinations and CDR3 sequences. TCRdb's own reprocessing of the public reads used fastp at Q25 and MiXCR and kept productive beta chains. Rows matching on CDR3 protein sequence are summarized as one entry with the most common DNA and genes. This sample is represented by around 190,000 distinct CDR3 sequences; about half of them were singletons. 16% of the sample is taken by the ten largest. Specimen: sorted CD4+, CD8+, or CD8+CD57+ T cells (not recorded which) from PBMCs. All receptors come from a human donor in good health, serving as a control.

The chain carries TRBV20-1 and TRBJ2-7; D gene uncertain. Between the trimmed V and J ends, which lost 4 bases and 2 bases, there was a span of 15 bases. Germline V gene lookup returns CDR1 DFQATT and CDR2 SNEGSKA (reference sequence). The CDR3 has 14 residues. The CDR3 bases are TGCAGTGCTAAACAAAGTCGGTCCGCCTACGAGCAGTACTTC. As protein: CSAKQSRSAYEQYF.

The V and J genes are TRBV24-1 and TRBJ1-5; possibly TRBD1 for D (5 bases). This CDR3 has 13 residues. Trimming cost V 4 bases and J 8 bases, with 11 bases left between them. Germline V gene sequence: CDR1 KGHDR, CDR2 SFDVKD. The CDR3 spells CATSETQGEPQHF. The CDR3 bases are TGTGCCACCAGTGAGACCCAGGGAGAGCCCCAGCATTTT.

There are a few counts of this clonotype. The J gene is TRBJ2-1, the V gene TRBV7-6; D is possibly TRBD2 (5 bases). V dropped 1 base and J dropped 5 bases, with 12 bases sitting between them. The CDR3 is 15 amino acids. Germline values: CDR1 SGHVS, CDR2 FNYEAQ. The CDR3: CASSLGGEGDNEQFF. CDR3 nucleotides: TGTGCCAGCAGCTTAGGAGGTGAGGGAGACAATGAGCAGTTCTTC.

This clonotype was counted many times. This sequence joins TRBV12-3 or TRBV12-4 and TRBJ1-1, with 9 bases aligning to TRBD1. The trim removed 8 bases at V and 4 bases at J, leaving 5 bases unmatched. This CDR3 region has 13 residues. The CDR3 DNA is TGTGCCAGCCGGGACAGGGCTTCCACTGAAGCTTTCTTT. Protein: CASRDRASTEAFF.

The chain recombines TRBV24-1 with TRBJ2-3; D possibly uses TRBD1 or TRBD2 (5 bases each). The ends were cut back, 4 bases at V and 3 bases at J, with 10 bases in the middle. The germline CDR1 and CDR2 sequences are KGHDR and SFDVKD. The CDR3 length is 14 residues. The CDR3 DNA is TGTGCCACCAGTGAACAGGACTGGACAGATACGCAGTATTTT. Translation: CATSEQDWTDTQYF.

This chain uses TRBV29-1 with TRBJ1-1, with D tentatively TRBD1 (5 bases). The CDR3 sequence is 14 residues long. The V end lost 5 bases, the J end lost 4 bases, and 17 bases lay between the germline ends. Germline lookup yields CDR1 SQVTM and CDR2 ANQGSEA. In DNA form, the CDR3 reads TGCAGCGTTCGGGACCCCAGGAGGGGCACTGAAGCTTTCTTT. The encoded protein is CSVRDPRRGTEAFF.

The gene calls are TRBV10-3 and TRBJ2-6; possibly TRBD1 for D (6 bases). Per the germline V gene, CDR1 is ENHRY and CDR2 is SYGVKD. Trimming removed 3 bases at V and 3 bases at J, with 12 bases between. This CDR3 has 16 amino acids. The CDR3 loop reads CAISESTGFGANVLTF. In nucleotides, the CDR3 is TGTGCCATCAGTGAATCGACAGGTTTTGGGGCCAACGTCCTGACTTTC.

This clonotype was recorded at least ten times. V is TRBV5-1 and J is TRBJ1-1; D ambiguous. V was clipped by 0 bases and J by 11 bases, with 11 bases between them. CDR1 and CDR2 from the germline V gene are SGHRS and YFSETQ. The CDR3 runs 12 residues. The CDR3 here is CASSLGRETAFF. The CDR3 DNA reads TGCGCCAGCAGCTTGGGCCGGGAGACGGCTTTCTTT.

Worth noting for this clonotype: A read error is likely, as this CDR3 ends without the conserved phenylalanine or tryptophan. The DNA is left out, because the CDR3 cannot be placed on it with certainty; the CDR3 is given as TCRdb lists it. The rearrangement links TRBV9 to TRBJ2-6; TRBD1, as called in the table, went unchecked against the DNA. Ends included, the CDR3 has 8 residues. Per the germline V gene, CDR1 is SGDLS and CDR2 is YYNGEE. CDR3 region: CASSGPGT.

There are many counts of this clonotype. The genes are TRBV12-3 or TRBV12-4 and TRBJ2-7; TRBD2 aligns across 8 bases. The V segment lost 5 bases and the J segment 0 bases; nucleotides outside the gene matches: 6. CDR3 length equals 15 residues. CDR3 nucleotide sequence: TGTGCCAGCAGTCGCGGGGGGCAAAGCTCCTACGAGCAGTACTTC. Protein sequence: CASSRGGQSSYEQYF.

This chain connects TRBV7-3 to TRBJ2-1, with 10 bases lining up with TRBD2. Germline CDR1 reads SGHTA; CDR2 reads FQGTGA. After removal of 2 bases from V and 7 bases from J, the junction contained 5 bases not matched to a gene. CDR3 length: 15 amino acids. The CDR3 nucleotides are TGTGCCAGCAGCTTATGGCTAGCGGGGGCAAATGAGCAGTTCTTC. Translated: CASSLWLAGANEQFF.

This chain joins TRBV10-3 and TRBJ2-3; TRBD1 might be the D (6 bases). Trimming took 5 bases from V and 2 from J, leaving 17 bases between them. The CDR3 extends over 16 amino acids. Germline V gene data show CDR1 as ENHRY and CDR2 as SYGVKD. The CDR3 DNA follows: TGTGCCATCAGTCGAGGGGGTGGCAGGACCACAGATACGCAGTATTTT. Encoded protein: CAISRGGGRTTDTQYF.

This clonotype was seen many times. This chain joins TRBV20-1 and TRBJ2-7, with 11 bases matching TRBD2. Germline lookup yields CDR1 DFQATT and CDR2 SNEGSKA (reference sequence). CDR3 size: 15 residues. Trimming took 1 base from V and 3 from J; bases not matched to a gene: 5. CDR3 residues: CSARATSGGGYEQYF. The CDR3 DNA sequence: TGCAGTGCTAGAGCTACTAGCGGGGGAGGCTACGAGCAGTACTTC.

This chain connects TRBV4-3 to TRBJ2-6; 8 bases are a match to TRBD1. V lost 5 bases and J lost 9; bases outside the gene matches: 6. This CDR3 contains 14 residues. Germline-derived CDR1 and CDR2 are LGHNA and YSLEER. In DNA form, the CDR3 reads TGCGCCAGCAGCGAAGGGACAGGCTTCAACGTCCTGACTTTC. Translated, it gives CASSEGTGFNVLTF.

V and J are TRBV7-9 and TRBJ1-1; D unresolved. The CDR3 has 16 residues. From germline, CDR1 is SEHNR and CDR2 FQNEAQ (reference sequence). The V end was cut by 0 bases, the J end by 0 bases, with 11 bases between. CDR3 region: CASSLAQIALNTEAFF. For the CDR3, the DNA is TGTGCCAGCAGCTTAGCCCAGATCGCCTTGAACACTGAAGCTTTCTTT.

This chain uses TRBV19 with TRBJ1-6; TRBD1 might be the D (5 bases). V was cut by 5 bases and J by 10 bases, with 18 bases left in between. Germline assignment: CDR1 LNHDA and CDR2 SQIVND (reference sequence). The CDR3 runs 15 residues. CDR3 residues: CASSDVGRGKSPLHF. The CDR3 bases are TGTGCCAGTAGTGACGTAGGGAGGGGCAAGTCACCCCTCCACTTT.

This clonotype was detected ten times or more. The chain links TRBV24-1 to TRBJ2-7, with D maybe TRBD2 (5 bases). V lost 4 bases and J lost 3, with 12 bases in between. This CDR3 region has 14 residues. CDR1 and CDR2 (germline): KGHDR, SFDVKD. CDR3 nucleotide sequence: TGTGCCACCAGTGACTCCAAGGACTTCTACGAGCAGTACTTC. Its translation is CATSDSKDFYEQYF.

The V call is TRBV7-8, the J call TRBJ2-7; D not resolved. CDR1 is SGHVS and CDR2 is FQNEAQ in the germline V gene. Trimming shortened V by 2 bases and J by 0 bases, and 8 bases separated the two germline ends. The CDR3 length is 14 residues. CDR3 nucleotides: TGTGCCAGCAGCTTAATCGGTCTCTCCTACGAGCAGTACTTC. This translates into CASSLIGLSYEQYF.

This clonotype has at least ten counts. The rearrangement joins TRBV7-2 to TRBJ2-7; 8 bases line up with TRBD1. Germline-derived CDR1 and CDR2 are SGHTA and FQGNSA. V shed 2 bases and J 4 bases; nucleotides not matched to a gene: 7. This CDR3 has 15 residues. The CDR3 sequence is CASSLTTGVAYEQYF. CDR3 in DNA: TGTGCCAGCAGCTTAACGACAGGGGTGGCGTACGAGCAGTACTTC.

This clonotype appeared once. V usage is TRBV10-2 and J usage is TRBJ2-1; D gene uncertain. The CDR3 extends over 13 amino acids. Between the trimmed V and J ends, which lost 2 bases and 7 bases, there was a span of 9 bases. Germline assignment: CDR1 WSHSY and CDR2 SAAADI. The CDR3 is CASSEELENEQFF. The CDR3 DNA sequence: TGCGCCAGCAGTGAGGAGTTAGAGAATGAGCAGTTCTTC.

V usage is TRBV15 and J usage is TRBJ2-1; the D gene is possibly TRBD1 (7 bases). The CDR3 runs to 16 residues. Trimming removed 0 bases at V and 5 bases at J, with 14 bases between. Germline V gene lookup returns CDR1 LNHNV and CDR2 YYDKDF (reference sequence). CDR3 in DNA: TGTGCCACCAGCAGAGATCAGGGGGGCCCCAACAATGAGCAGTTCTTC. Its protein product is CATSRDQGGPNNEQFF.

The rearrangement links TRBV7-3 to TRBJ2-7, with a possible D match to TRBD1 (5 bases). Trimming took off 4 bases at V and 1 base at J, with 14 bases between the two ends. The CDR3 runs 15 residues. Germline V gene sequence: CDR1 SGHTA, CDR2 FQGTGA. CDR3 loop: CASSSQGGSSYEQYF. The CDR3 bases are TGTGCCAGCAGCTCCCAGGGCGGCTCATCCTACGAGCAGTACTTC.

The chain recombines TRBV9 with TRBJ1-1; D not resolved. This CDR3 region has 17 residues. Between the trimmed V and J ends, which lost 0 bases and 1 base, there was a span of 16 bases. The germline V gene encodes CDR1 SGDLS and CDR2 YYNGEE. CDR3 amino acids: CASSVDPREGGNTEAFF. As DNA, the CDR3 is TGTGCCAGCAGCGTAGACCCTCGAGAGGGCGGGAACACTGAAGCTTTCTTT.

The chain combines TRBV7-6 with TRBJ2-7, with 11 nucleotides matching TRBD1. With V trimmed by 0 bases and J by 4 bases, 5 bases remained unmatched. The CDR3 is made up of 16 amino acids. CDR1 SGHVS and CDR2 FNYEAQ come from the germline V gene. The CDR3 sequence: CASSLARTGGGYEQYF. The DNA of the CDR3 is TGTGCCAGCAGCTTAGCTAGGACAGGGGGCGGATACGAGCAGTACTTC.

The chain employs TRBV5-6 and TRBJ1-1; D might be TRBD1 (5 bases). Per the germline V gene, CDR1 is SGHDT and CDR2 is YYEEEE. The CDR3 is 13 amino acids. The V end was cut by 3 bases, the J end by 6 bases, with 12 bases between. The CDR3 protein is CASSWGGGAEAFF. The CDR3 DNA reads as TGTGCCAGCAGCTGGGGGGGAGGGGCTGAAGCTTTCTTT.